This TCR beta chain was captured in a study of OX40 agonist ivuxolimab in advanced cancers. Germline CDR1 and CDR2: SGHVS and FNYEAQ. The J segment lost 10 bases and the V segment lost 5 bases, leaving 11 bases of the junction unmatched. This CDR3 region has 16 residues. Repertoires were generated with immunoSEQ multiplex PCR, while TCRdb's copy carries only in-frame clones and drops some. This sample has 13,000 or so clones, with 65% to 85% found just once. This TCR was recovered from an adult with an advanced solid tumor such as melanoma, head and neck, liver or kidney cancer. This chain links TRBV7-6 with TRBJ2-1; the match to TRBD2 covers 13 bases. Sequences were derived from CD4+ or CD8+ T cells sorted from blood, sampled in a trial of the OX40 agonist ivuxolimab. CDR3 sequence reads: CASSLAGLAGYGEQFF. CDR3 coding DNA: TGTGCCAGCAGCCTCGCGGGACTAGCGGGATACGGAGAGCAGTTCTTC.